This entry describes one T cell receptor (beta chain). Germline V gene lookup returns CDR1 SGDLS and CDR2 YYNGEE. The CDR3 runs to 15 residues. V was pared by 4 bases and J by 7 bases, with 13 bases of the junction left unmatched. This sample is part of a study of blood T cell repertoires in COVID-19. As handled by the study authors: Nucleated cell number was recorded as an estimate derived from reference gene primer amplification. Method: immunoSEQ multiplex PCR; TCRdb's copy keeps in-frame clones and lacks some. Clonal size and the V and J genes are those of that table, whereas D and trimming came from the DNA. The sample has about 80,000 clones; about four fifths are singletons.

The sequencing input was peripheral blood. The clonotype comes from a human donor in a cohort sampled during active COVID-19. V gene TRBV9 combines with J gene TRBJ2-7; 8 bases are a match to TRBD1. The chain's CDR3 is CASSPRFIQGEEQYF. CDR3 DNA sequence: TGTGCCAGCAGCCCCCGGTTCATACAGGGGGAGGAGCAGTACTTC.